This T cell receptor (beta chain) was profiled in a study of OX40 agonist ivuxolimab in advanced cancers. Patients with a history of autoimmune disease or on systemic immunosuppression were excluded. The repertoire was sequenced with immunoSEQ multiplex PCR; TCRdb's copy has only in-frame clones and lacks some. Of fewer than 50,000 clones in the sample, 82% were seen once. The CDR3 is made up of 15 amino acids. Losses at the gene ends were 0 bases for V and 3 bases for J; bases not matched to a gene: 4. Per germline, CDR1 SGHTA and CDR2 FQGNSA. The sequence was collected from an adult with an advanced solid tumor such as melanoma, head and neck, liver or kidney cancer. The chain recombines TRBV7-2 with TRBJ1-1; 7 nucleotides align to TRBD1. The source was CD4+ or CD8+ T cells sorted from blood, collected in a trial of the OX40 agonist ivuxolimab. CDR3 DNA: TGTGCCAGCAGCTTAGCGGCAGGGGGTTACACTGAAGCTTTCTTT. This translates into CASSLAAGGYTEAFF.